This T cell receptor (beta chain) was obtained from a study of OX40 agonist ivuxolimab in advanced cancers. Study-level findings and limits: At 0.1 to 3.0 mg/kg, CD4+ and CD8+ blood T cells expanded clonally by week 6.

For this clone: The antigen is unknown.

Using immunoSEQ multiplex PCR, the repertoire was profiled, and TCRdb retains in-frame clones only, with some absent. The sample lists roughly 50,000 clones, roughly 84% occurring once. Germline V CDR1 and CDR2: GTSNPN, SVGIG (reference sequence). The V end was cut by 5 bases, the J end by 0 bases, with 17 bases between. This CDR3 spans 17 amino acids. This specimen was CD4+ or CD8+ T cells sorted from blood, taken in a trial of the OX40 agonist ivuxolimab. This clonotype originated in an adult with an advanced solid tumor such as melanoma, head and neck, liver or kidney cancer. The rearrangement joins TRBV30 to TRBJ1-6; D perhaps matches TRBD1 (5 bases). The CDR3 is CAWGSGTPSSYNSPLHF. CDR3 DNA: TGTGCCTGGGGTTCCGGGACTCCGAGCTCCTATAATTCACCCCTCCACTTT.